Here is one TCR beta chain with its context. This sample was included in a study of blood T cell repertoires in COVID-19. Overall study: Sites across the United States, Italy and Spain contributed samples from acute and convalescent COVID-19. Nucleic acid was either cDNA or gDNA, and it came from T cells, B-cell-depleted T cells, or PBMCs.

In the source study's methods: Reference gene primer amplification gave estimated nucleated cell counts. Libraries were prepared by immunoSEQ multiplex PCR; TCRdb keeps only in-frame clonotypes and omits some of them. Clone size and the V and J calls come from that table; the DNA yielded D and trimming. The sample comprises about 220,000 clones, approximately 86% of which are singletons, and about 3.8% rests with the top ten. Unmatched junction bases numbered 3, after V lost 7 bases and J lost 0 bases. The CDR3 runs to 15 residues. Looked up from germline, CDR1 is KGHDR and CDR2 is SFDVKD. The gene calls are TRBV24-1 and TRBJ1-1; 11 bases line up with TRBD1. The sample was peripheral blood. This clonotype was sampled from an elderly woman with acute or convalescent COVID-19. The CDR3 here is CATRGQGGMNTEAFF. The CDR3 DNA follows: TGTGCCACCAGGGGACAGGGGGGAATGAACACTGAAGCTTTCTTT.